This section outlines one T cell receptor (beta chain) sequence together with its context. Its antigen is unknown. All of the isolated RNA was reverse transcribed, so expressed TCRB transcripts were sequenced. Each stem cell-like memory T cell sample yielded approximately 930,000 reads on average. TCRdb's table, derived via immunoSEQ multiplex PCR, lists solely in-frame clones and lacks some. The data show about 16,000 clones, 45% to 65% seen once. The data are from a study of beta chain features in type 1 diabetes. Across the study: In age, gender and cell yields, patients were similar to healthy donors.

V lost 5 bases, J lost 10 bases, and 17 bases lay in between. Germline CDR1 and CDR2: SGHAT and FQNNGV. This CDR3 region has 13 residues. Study outcomes and limitations: Patients with type 1 diabetes showed fewer VDJ junction insertions and more deletions. Comparison showed that naive, central memory and Treg TCRB repertoires appeared more similar among patients than among healthy donors.

This receptor was obtained from a woman aged 18-30 years in good health. The chain is built from TRBV11-2 and TRBJ1-1; perhaps TRBD1 as D (5 bases). Sequencing was done on a sample of stem cell memory CD4+ T cells from blood. CDR3: CASSPGPGIGAFF. The CDR3 bases are TGTGCCAGCAGCCCTGGTCCAGGGATTGGAGCTTTCTTT.